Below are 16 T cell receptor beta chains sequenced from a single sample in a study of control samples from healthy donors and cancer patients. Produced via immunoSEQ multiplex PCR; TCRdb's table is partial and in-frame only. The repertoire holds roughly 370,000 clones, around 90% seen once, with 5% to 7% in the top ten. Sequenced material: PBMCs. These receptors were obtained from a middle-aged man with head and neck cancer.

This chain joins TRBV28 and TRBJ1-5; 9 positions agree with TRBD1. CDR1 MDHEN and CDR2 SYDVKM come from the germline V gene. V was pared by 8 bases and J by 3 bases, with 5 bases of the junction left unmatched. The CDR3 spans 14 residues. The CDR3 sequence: CASRTGGNNQPQHF. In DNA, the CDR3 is TGTGCCAGCCGCACAGGGGGCAACAATCAGCCCCAGCATTTT.

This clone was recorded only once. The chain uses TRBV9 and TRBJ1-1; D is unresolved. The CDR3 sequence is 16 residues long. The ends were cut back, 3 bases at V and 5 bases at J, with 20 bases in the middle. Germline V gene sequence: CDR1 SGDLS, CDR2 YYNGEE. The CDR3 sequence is CASSAIPSRRRTEAFF. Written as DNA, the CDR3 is TGTGCCAGCAGCGCAATACCGTCCAGGAGGCGGACTGAAGCTTTCTTT.

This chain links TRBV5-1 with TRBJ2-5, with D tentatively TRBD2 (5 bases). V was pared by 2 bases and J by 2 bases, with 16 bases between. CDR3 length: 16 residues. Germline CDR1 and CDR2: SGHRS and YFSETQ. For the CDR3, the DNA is TGCGCCAGCAGCTTACGGCACCCGGACTTACAAGAGACCCAGTACTTC. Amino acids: CASSLRHPDLQETQYF.

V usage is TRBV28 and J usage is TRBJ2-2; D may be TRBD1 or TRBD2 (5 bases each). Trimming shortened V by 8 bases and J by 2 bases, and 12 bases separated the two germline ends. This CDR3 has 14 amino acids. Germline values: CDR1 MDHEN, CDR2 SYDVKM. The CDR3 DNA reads TGTGCCAGCCTCCGGGACCGAAACACCGGGGAGCTGTTTTTT. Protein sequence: CASLRDRNTGELFF.

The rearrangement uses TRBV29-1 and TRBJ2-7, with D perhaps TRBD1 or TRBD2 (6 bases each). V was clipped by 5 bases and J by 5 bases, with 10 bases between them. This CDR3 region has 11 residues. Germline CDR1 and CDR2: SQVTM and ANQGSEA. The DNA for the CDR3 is TGCAGCGTTCCAGGGGAGGACGAGCAGTACTTC. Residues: CSVPGEDEQYF.

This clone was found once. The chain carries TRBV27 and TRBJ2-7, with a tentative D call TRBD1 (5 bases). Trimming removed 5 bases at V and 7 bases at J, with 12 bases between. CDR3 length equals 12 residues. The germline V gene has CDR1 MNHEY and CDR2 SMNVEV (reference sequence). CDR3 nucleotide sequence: TGTGCCAGCAGTGGCTCAGGGTTAGAGCAGTACTTC. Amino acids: CASSGSGLEQYF.

The DNA of the CDR3 is TGCGCCAGCAGCCAAGATATAGGGGCTAACACTGAAGCTTTCTTT. This codes for CASSQDIGANTEAFF. V and J are TRBV4-3 and TRBJ1-1; TRBD1 is a possible D gene (5 bases). CDR1 is LGHNA and CDR2 is YSLEER in the germline V gene. The germline V and J ends were trimmed by 0 bases and 2 bases, with 10 bases remaining between them. This CDR3 comprises 15 residues.

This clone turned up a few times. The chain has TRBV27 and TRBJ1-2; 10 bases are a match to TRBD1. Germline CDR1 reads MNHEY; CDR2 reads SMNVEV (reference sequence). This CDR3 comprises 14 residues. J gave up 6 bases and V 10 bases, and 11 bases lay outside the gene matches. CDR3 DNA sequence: TGTGCCACAAGACAGGGGGCCCTCTTCAATGGCTACACCTTC. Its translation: CATRQGALFNGYTF.

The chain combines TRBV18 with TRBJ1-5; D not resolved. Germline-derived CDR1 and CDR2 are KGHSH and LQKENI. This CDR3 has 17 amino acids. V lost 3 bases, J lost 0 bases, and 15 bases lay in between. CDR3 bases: TGTGCCAGCTCACCGTGGGGAGCTGCAGTTAGCAATCAGCCCCAGCATTTT. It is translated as CASSPWGAAVSNQPQHF.

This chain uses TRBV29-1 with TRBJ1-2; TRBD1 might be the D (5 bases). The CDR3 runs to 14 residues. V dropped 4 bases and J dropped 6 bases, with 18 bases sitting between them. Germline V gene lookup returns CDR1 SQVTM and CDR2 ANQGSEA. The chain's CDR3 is CSVGRQGQMDGYTF. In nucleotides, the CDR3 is TGCAGCGTTGGGAGGCAGGGCCAAATGGATGGCTACACCTTC. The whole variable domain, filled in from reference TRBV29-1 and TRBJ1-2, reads SAVISQKPSRDICQRGTSLTIQCQVDSQVTMMFWYRQQPGQSLTLIATANQGSEATYESGFVIDKFPISRPNLTFSTLTVSNMSPEDSSIYLCSVGRQGQMDGYTFGSGTRLTVV.

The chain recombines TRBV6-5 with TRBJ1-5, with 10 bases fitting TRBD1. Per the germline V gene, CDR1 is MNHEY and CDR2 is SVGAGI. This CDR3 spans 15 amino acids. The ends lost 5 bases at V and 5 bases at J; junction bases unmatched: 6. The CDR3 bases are TGTGCCAGCAGTACCGGGACAGGGGTGCATCAGCCCCAGCATTTT. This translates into CASSTGTGVHQPQHF.

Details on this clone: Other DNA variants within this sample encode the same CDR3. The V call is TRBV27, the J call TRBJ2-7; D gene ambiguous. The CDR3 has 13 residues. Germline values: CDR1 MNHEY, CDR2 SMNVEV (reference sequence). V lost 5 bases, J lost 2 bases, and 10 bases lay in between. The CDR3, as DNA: TGTGCCAGCAGTCCCGGTCGCACCTACGAGCAGTACTTC. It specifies CASSPGRTYEQYF.

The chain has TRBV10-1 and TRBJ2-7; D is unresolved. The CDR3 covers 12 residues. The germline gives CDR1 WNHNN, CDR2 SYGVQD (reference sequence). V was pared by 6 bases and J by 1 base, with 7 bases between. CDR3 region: CASSQDSYEQYF. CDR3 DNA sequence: TGCGCCAGCAGCCAAGATTCCTACGAGCAGTACTTC.

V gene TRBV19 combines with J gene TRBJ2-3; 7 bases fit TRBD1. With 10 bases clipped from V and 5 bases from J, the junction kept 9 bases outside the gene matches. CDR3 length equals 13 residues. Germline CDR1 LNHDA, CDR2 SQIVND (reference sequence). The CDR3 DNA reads TGTGCCACCGAGCACAGGGGCCGAGATACGCAGTATTTT. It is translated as CATEHRGRDTQYF.

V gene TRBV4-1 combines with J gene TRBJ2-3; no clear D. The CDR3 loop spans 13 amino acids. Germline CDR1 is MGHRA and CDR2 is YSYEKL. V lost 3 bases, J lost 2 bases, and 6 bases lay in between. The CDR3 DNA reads TGCGCCAGCAGCCAGTTCTTCACAGATACGCAGTATTTT. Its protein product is CASSQFFTDTQYF.

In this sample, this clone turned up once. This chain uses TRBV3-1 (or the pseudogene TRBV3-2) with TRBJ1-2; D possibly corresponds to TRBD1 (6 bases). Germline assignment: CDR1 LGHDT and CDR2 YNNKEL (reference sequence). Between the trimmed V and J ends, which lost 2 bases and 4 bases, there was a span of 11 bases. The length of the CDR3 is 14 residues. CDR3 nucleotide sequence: TGTGCCAGCAGCCAAAGGGGGGACCGCTATGGCTACACCTTC. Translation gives CASSQRGDRYGYTF.